A selection of T cell receptor beta chains follows, all from one sample in a study of T cell changes during pregnancy in multiple sclerosis. Profiled with immunoSEQ multiplex PCR; TCRdb holds only in-frame clones, not every one. The sample has about 75,000 clones; 94% are singletons. Here the sequenced sample was CD4+ T cells from peripheral blood mononuclear cells, taken after pregnancy. These receptors originate from a female donor with multiple sclerosis, enrolled in a pregnancy study. The CDR3 runs from the conserved cysteine through the conserved F or W.

v_call	j_call	cdr3_length	cdr3_aa
TRBV9	TRBJ1-2	14	CASSVGQGMNGYTF
TRBV18	TRBJ2-7	14	CASSDRGNSYEQYF
TRBV29-1	TRBJ1-2	14	CSVDLDSSNYGYTF
TRBV9	TRBJ1-3	16	CASSAGTGGQGNTIYF
TRBV6-1	TRBJ2-4	15	CASSEGGEFKNIQYF
TRBV9	TRBJ1-2	18	CASSAPQTRGIANYGYTF
TRBV7-9	TRBJ2-2	18	CASSFSRIGQKSTGELFF
TRBV11-2	TRBJ2-7	19	CASSFRSPRQGSYSYEQYF
TRBV19	TRBJ1-5	14	CASLPRNQGQPQHF
TRBV6-4	TRBJ2-1	16	CASSGLAGGTYNEQFF
TRBV5-1	TRBJ1-1	16	CASSVTPQGAYTEAFF
TRBV19	TRBJ2-6	16	CASSRPRGAGANVLTF
TRBV27	TRBJ2-1	18	CASSLHRASGRGYNEQFF
TRBV5-1	TRBJ1-4	15	CASSLALGQGEKLFF
TRBV2	TRBJ2-1	12	CASCRDRNEQFF
TRBV18	TRBJ2-7	14	CASSRTSGRHEQYF
TRBV19	TRBJ2-1	14	CASSSGNSGDEQFF
TRBV28	TRBJ2-3	17	CASSLAGVRLGTDTQYF
TRBV18	TRBJ2-2	15	CASSRTSGSSGELFF
TRBV5-6	TRBJ1-2	16	CASSLYLMSQNYGYTF
TRBV29-1	TRBJ2-3	16	CSAGGGAATFTDTQYF
TRBV7-2	TRBJ2-5	16	CASSSSGSHVGETQYF
TRBV5-4	TRBJ2-7	15	CASSGTGAVSYEQYF
TRBV19	TRBJ2-1	13	CASSAAADNEQFF
TRBV7-9	TRBJ2-1	17	CASSLARDTVSFNEQFF
TRBV7-8	TRBJ2-6	13	CASSSGRDNVLTF
TRBV27	TRBJ2-1	16	CASRSPGGPLYNEQFF
TRBV5-6	TRBJ2-1	18	CASSLRFGSGSSYNEQFF
TRBV29-1	TRBJ1-2	15	CSVRGQGAREYGYTF
TRBV7-9	TRBJ2-1	11	CASSGGSEQFF
TRBV28	TRBJ1-5	15	CASTGTGDISSPQHF
TRBV20-1	TRBJ2-7	11	CSASGAYEQYF
TRBV19	TRBJ2-5	15	CASRNRDRAQETQYF
TRBV4-2	TRBJ2-7	15	CASSSRLVPRYEQYF
TRBV29-1	TRBJ2-5	14	CSVVPGLAQETQYF
TRBV5-1	TRBJ2-3	16	CASSLEGQGRTDTQYF
TRBV19	TRBJ2-7	15	CASSISVGTPYEQYF
TRBV9	TRBJ1-3	16	CASSVHGQGTGNTIYF
TRBV27	TRBJ1-1	14	CASSLQGRNTEAFF
TRBV1	TRBJ2-7	16	CTSSQAGTSGFYEQYF
TRBV10-3	-	14	CAISPTSGMAEQYF
TRBV30	TRBJ2-7	13	CAWSALISYEQYF
TRBV7-2	TRBJ1-2	13	CASSLRGGDGYTF
TRBV6-5	TRBJ2-1	14	CASSYGGQGNEQFF
TRBV5-4	TRBJ2-3	12	CAAGDDTDTQYF
TRBV5-1	TRBJ2-6	14	CASSLSSGANVLTF
TRBV12-5	TRBJ1-5	14	CASGLWGRNQPQHF
TRBV5-1	TRBJ1-1	14	CASSSGTGGTEAFF
TRBV2	TRBJ2-3	15	CASRDPGGRADTQYF
TRBV7-2	TRBJ2-3	15	CASSRAASEVDTQYF
TRBV5-1	TRBJ2-3	14	CASSRDLGIDTQYF
TRBV21-1	TRBJ2-1	16	CASSKRHGDFYNEQFF
TRBV5-4	TRBJ1-2	14	CASSLGLPNYGYTF
TRBV28	TRBJ2-3	17	CASRELAGVGGPDTQYF
TRBV5-1	TRBJ1-1	14	CASSLGTMNTEAFF
TRBV5-1	TRBJ2-1	16	CASDRLGTGVYNEQFF
TRBV7-2	TRBJ2-2	15	CASSLGTGDTGELFF